What follows are 23 T cell receptor beta chains derived from one specimen sequenced in a study of cytomegalovirus exposure and HLA in healthy donors. PCR employed 60 Vbeta and 13 Jbeta primers. Data came from immunoSEQ multiplex PCR; TCRdb stores just in-frame clones and leaves some out. The table includes around 200,000 clones, roughly four fifths detected once. The source material was PBMCs. These TCRs come from a man in his fifties in good health and CMV-seronegative.

This chain uses TRBV9 with TRBJ2-1, with a weak D call TRBD1 (6 bases). Germline V gene data show CDR1 as SGDLS and CDR2 as YYNGEE. CDR3 length: 16 amino acids. The germline V and J ends were trimmed by 0 bases and 0 bases, with 10 bases remaining between them. The CDR3 DNA reads TGTGCCAGCAGCGTAGGGATAGGGGGCTCCTACAATGAGCAGTTCTTC. Residues: CASSVGIGGSYNEQFF. Combining the CDR3 with reference TRBV9 and TRBJ2-1 gives the whole variable domain DSGVTQTPKHLITATGQRVTLRCSPRSGDLSVYWYQQSLDQGLQFLIQYYNGEERAKGNILERFSAQQFPDLHSELNLSSLELGDSALYFCASSVGIGGSYNEQFFGPGTRLTVL.

In this sample, this clone turned up once. The V gene is TRBV6-1, the J gene TRBJ1-5; D is unclear. CDR3 length: 15 residues. V lost 0 bases, J lost 7 bases, and 13 bases lay in between. Per germline, CDR1 MNHNS and CDR2 SASEGT. The CDR3 sequence is CASSEARPRSQPQHF. The CDR3 DNA follows: TGTGCCAGCAGTGAAGCGCGGCCGCGGAGCCAGCCCCAGCATTTT.

This chain uses TRBV28 with TRBJ2-7; possibly TRBD1 for D (6 bases). Trimming removed 3 bases at V and 4 bases at J, with 13 bases between. CDR1 and CDR2 from the germline V gene are MDHEN and SYDVKM. The CDR3 runs 14 residues. CDR3 sequence reads: CASSFSGGSYEQYF. The CDR3 nucleotides read TGTGCCAGCAGTTTTTCTGGGGGCTCGTACGAGCAGTACTTC.

The chain couples TRBV10-3 to TRBJ1-6, with D possibly matching TRBD1 (5 bases). Trimming pared 0 bases from V and 7 bases from J, leaving 10 bases between. This CDR3 spans 15 amino acids. CDR1 is ENHRY and CDR2 is SYGVKD in the germline V gene. In DNA form, the CDR3 reads TGTGCCATCAGTGAGTCGACGGACACCAATTCACCCCTCCACTTT. Translated, it gives CAISESTDTNSPLHF.

The rearrangement joins TRBV7-9 to TRBJ1-1, with D tentatively TRBD1 (6 bases). Trimming shortened V by 8 bases and J by 2 bases, and 15 bases separated the two germline ends. CDR1 and CDR2 from the germline V gene are SEHNR and FQNEAQ (reference sequence). The CDR3 has 14 residues. Here the CDR3 DNA reads TGTGCCAGCCTCCAGGGGCACACAAACACTGAAGCTTTCTTT. The encoded protein is CASLQGHTNTEAFF. Full variable domain (missing parts from reference TRBV7-9 and TRBJ1-1): DTGVSQNPRHKITKRGQNVTFRCDPISEHNRLYWYRQTLGQGPEFLTYFQNEAQLEKSRLLSDRFSAERPKGSFSTLEIQRTEQGDSAMYLCASLQGHTNTEAFFGQGTRLTVV.

This clone was counted a single time. The chain uses TRBV12-2 and TRBJ1-5; whether TRBD1, the table's D call, matches the DNA was not checked. TRBV12-2 is a known pseudogene. The CDR3 totals 19 residues. CDR3 residues: CASRLGGTGDSYSNQPQHF. The CDR3 nucleotides are TGTGCAAGTCGCTTAGGCGGGACAGGGGATTCCTATAGCAATCAGCCCCAGCATTTT.

This sequence joins TRBV18 and TRBJ2-2; 9 nucleotides agree with TRBD1. Germline trimming cut 3 bases from V and 1 base from J; bases unmatched to any gene: 6. Germline CDR1 KGHSH, CDR2 LQKENI. The CDR3 has 17 amino acids. CDR3 amino acids: CASSPVPGQGNTGELFF. The CDR3 DNA follows: TGTGCCAGCTCACCCGTCCCGGGACAGGGGAACACCGGGGAGCTGTTTTTT.

The chain uses TRBV6-4 and TRBJ1-6; D remains unclear. Germline assignment: CDR1 MRHNA and CDR2 SNTAGT. Trimming left V 6 bases short and J 10 bases short, with 13 bases between. This CDR3 has 13 amino acids. The CDR3 bases are TGTGCCAGCAGCTTCGATTGGGAGTCACCCCTCCACTTT. The encoded protein is CASSFDWESPLHF.

The V gene is TRBV5-6, the J gene TRBJ1-2; D perhaps matches TRBD1 (5 bases). CDR1 and CDR2 (germline): SGHDT, YYEEEE. The CDR3 covers 14 residues. V lost 4 bases, J lost 7 bases, and 17 bases lay in between. CDR3 nucleotide sequence: TGTGCCAGCAGCCGCGGGGCGGAGGTGAGTGGCTACACCTTC. Translated: CASSRGAEVSGYTF.

This clone was seen only once. The chain uses TRBV5-8 and TRBJ2-7, with a weak D call TRBD2 (6 bases). V dropped 5 bases and J dropped 2 bases, with 11 bases sitting between them. Germline CDR1 and CDR2: SGHTS and YDEGEE. The CDR3 has 13 amino acids. DNA for the CDR3: TGTGCCAGCAGGCCCCGGGAGCCCTACGAGCAGTACTTC. It yields the protein CASRPREPYEQYF.

This chain links TRBV7-9 with TRBJ2-3, with 7 nucleotides matching TRBD1. The CDR3 length is 13 residues. Unmatched junction bases numbered 3, after V lost 4 bases and J lost 5 bases. The germline V gene has CDR1 SEHNR and CDR2 FQNEAQ (reference sequence). This chain's CDR3 is CASSSRQGDTQYF. The DNA for the CDR3 is TGTGCCAGCAGCTCAAGACAGGGAGATACGCAGTATTTT.

This clone came up a few times. This chain connects TRBV6-6 to TRBJ2-7; TRBD2 matches at 13 bases. Germline values: CDR1 MNHNY, CDR2 SVGAGI (reference sequence). V was pared by 2 bases and J by 6 bases, with 4 bases of the junction left unmatched. CDR3 length: 15 residues. CDR3 protein: CASSYTTSGRSEQYF. The CDR3 DNA is TGTGCCAGCAGTTACACGACTAGCGGGAGGAGCGAGCAGTACTTC.

The chain links TRBV2 to TRBJ2-1; 7 nucleotides align to TRBD2. This CDR3 is built from 15 residues. The V gene's germline CDR1 is SNHLY and CDR2 FYNNEI. J gave up 0 bases and V 6 bases, and 5 bases lay outside the gene matches. The CDR3 loop is CASRGGGGSYNEQFF. The CDR3 DNA follows: TGTGCCAGCAGGGGTGGGGGGGGCTCCTACAATGAGCAGTTCTTC.

This chain connects TRBV7-2 to TRBJ2-3; D is ambiguous. The V and J ends lost 2 bases and 4 bases respectively, with 4 bases between them. Looked up from germline, CDR1 is SGHTA and CDR2 is FQGNSA. CDR3 size: 12 residues. CDR3 sequence reads: CASSLYSDTQYF. The CDR3 region has the DNA TGTGCCAGCAGCTTATATTCAGATACGCAGTATTTT.

The count of this clone is one. The chain carries TRBV28 and TRBJ2-1, with 8 nucleotides matching TRBD2. V lost 4 bases, J lost 6 bases, and 8 bases stayed unmatched. In germline, CDR1 is MDHEN, CDR2 SYDVKM. The CDR3 loop spans 15 amino acids. CDR3 loop: CASSYSGIRTNEQFF. In DNA, the CDR3 is TGTGCCAGCAGTTATAGCGGGATTAGGACCAATGAGCAGTTCTTC.

This chain uses TRBV15 with TRBJ2-5; no clear D. The end of the DNA fits TRBJ2-7 better, so the J call may be wrong. Germline CDR1 is LNHNV and CDR2 is YYDKDF (reference sequence). This CDR3 contains 14 residues. CDR3 residues: CATSRVGISYEQYF. The CDR3 region has the DNA TGTGCCACCAGCAGAGTCGGTATCTCCTACGAGCAGTACTTC.

The chain has TRBV28 and TRBJ2-2; D unclear. CDR1 and CDR2 from the germline V gene are MDHEN and SYDVKM. Trimming removed 8 bases at V and 5 bases at J, with 12 bases between. The CDR3 has 13 residues. CDR3 bases: TGTGCCAGCCTCTCGTCTCTGACCGGGGAGCTGTTTTTT. Translating it yields CASLSSLTGELFF.

The chain is built from TRBV6-5 and TRBJ1-6, with unresolved D. Germline V CDR1 and CDR2: MNHEY, SVGAGI. This CDR3 is built from 13 residues. Trimming left V 6 bases short and J 4 bases short, with 7 bases between. For the CDR3, the DNA is TGTGCCAGCAGACCAGAATATAATTCACCCCTCCACTTT. Amino acids: CASRPEYNSPLHF.

The table lists this clone with a count of one. The rearrangement joins TRBV7-2 to TRBJ1-4, with TRBD1 matching 7 bases. V lost 4 bases to trimming and J lost 14 bases; unmatched junction nucleotides: 13. The CDR3 is 14 amino acids. Germline CDR1 SGHTA, CDR2 FQGNSA. CDR3 sequence reads: CASSSGQATNFLFF. The CDR3 DNA follows: TGTGCCAGCAGCTCCGGACAGGCCACCAATTTTCTGTTTTTT. The full variable domain, in which reference TRBV7-2 and TRBJ1-4 provide the parts outside the CDR3, is GAGVSQSPSNKVTEKGKDVELRCDPISGHTALYWYRQSLGQGLEFLIYFQGNSAPDKSGLPSDRFSAERTGGSVSTLTIQRTQQEDSAVYLCASSSGQATNFLFFGSGTQLSVL.

This clone has just a few counts. CDR3 in amino acids: CASSPPNANRGPGYTF. The DNA for the CDR3 is TGTGCCAGCTCCCCTCCAAACGCAAACAGGGGGCCAGGCTACACCTTC. V usage is TRBV18 and J usage is TRBJ1-2, with 9 bases fitting TRBD1. The V gene end was trimmed by 6 bases and the J gene end by 8 bases; junction bases not matched to a gene: 16. CDR3 length: 16 amino acids. Germline V gene sequence: CDR1 KGHSH, CDR2 LQKENI.

The genes are TRBV18 and TRBJ1-2; 9 bases agree with TRBD1. Germline trimming cut 6 bases from V and 3 bases from J; bases unmatched to any gene: 8. CDR3 size: 15 residues. The germline V gene has CDR1 KGHSH and CDR2 LQKENI. The CDR3 DNA sequence: TGTGCCAGCTCGCCGGGACAGGGCGGTCACTATGGCTACACCTTC. As protein: CASSPGQGGHYGYTF.

The chain joins TRBV11-3 to TRBJ1-1; D is ambiguous. The CDR3 contains 14 residues. The V gene's germline CDR1 is SGHNT and CDR2 YENEEA. V was pared by 5 bases and J by 2 bases, with 12 bases between. This CDR3 reads CASSPTRGNTEAFF. Written as DNA, the CDR3 is TGTGCCAGCAGCCCAACTCGGGGTAACACTGAAGCTTTCTTT.

The chain has TRBV11-1 and TRBJ2-2, with a weak D call TRBD1 (5 bases). This CDR3 has 16 residues. With 2 bases removed from V and 1 base from J, the gap between germline ends came to 11 bases. Germline CDR1 is SGHAT and CDR2 is FQDESV (reference sequence). Here the CDR3 DNA reads TGTGCCAGCAGCTTAAACGGACAAAAGAACACCGGGGAGCTGTTTTTT. Translating it yields CASSLNGQKNTGELFF.